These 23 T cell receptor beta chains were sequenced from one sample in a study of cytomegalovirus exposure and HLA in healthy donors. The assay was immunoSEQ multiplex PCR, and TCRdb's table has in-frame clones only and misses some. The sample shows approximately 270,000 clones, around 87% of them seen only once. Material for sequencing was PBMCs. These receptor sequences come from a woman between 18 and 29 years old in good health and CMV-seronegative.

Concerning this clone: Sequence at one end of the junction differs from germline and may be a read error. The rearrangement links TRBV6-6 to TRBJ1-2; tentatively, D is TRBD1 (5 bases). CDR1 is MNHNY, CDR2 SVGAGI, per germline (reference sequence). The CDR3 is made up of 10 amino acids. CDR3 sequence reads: CASSYEQAHF. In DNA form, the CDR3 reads TGTGCCAGCAGTTACGAACAGGCACACTTC.

The CDR3 loop is CASRPGQGFGEQYV. The CDR3 DNA is TGTGCCAGCAGGCCGGGACAGGGGTTTGGTGAGCAGTACGTC. The chain combines TRBV27 with TRBJ2-7; 10 bases match TRBD1. Germline CDR1 and CDR2: MNHEY and SMNVEV (reference sequence). The CDR3 sequence is 14 residues long. The V gene end was trimmed by 6 bases and the J gene end by 7 bases; junction bases not matched to a gene: 9.

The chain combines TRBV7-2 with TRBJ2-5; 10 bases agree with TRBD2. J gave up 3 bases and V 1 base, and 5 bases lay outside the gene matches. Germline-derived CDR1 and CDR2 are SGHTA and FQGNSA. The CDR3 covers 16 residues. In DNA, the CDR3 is TGTGCCAGCAGCTTAGGTACGGGACTAGCGAAAGAGACCCAGTACTTC. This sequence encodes CASSLGTGLAKETQYF.

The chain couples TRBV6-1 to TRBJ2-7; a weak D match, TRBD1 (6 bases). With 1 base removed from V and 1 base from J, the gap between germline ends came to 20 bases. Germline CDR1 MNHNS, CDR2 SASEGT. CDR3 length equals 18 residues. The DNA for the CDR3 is TGTGCCAGCAGTGAAGGGCAGGGGATGGTTATAGGATCCTACGAGCAGTACTTC. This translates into CASSEGQGMVIGSYEQYF.

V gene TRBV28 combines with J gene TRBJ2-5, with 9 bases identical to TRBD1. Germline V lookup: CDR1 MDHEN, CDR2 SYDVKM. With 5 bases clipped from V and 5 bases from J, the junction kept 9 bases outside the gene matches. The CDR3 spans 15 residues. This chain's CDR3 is CASSPSGTGLETQYF. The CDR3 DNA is TGTGCCAGCAGTCCCTCCGGGACAGGGCTGGAGACCCAGTACTTC. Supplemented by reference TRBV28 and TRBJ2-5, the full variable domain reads DVKVTQSSRYLVKRTGEKVFLECVQDMDHENMFWYRQDPGLGLRLIYFSYDVKMKEKGDIPEGYSVSREKKERFSLILESASTNQTSMYLCASSPSGTGLETQYFGPGTRLLVL.

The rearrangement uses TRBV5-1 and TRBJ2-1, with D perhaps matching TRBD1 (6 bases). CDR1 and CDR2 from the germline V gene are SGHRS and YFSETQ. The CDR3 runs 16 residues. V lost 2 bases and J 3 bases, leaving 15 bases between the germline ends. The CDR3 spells CASSFSYRVDYNEQFF. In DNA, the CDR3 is TGCGCCAGCAGCTTTAGTTACAGGGTAGACTACAATGAGCAGTTCTTC. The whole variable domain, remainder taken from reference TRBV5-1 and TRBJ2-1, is KAGVTQTPRYLIKTRGQQVTLSCSPISGHRSVSWYQQTPGQGLQFLFEYFSETQRNKGNFPGRFSGRQFSNSRSEMNVSTLELGDSALYLCASSFSYRVDYNEQFFGPGTRLTVL.

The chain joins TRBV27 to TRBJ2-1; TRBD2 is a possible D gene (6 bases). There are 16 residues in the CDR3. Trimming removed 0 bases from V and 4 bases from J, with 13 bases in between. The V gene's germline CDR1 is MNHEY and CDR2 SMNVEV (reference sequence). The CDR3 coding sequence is TGTGCCAGCAGTTTATCGATATTAGCGGAGTACAATGAGCAGTTCTTC. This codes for CASSLSILAEYNEQFF.

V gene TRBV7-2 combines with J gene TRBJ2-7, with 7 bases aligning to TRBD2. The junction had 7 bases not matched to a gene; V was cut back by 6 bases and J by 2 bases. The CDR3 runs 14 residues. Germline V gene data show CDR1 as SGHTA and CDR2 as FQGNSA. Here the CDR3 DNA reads TGTGCCAGCAGTCCCGGGGGAGGGGCCTACGAGCAGTACTTC. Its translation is CASSPGGGAYEQYF.

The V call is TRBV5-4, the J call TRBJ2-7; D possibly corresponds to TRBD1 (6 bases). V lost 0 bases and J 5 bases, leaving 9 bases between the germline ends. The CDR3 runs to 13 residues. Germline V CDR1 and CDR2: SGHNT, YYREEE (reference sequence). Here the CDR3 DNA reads TGTGCCAGCAGCTTGGGCAGGGGTGACGAGCAGTACTTC. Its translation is CASSLGRGDEQYF. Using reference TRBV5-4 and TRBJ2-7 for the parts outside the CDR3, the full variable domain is ETGVTQSPTHLIKTRGQQVTLRCSSQSGHNTVSWYQQALGQGPQFIFQYYREEENGRGNFPPRFSGLQFPNYSSELNVNALELDDSALYLCASSLGRGDEQYFGPGTRLTVT.

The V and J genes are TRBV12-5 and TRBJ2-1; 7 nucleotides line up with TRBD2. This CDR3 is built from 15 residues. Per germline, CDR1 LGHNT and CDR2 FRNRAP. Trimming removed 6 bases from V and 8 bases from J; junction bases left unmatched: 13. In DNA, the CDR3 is TGTGCTAGTGGAGGAACTAGCGAGGAGTTGGATGAGCAGTTCTTC. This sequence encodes CASGGTSEELDEQFF.

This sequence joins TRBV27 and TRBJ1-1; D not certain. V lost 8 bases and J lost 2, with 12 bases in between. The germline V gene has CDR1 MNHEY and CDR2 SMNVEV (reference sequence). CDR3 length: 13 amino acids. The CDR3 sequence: CASAAEYNTEAFF. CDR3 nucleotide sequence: TGTGCCAGCGCGGCGGAATACAACACTGAAGCTTTCTTT.

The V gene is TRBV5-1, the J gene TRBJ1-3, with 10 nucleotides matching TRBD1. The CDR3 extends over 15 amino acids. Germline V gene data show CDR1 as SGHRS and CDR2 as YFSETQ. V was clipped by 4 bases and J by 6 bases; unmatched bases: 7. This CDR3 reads CASSRQGAQENTIYF. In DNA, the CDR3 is TGCGCCAGCAGCCGACAGGGGGCGCAGGAAAACACCATATATTTT.

CDR3 sequence: CASSFVPGRMNTEAFF. DNA for the CDR3: TGCGCCAGCAGCTTTGTTCCAGGGCGCATGAACACTGAAGCTTTCTTT. The rearrangement joins TRBV4-1 to TRBJ1-1; maybe TRBD1 (5 bases). V lost 5 bases and J 0 bases, leaving 16 bases between the germline ends. The CDR3 sequence is 16 residues long. Germline V gene data show CDR1 as MGHRA and CDR2 as YSYEKL.

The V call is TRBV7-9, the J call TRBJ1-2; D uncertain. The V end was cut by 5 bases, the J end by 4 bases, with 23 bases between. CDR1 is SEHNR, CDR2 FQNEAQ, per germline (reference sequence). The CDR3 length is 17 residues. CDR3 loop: CASSPPGDSSALYGYTF. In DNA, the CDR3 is TGTGCCAGCAGCCCGCCGGGAGACTCATCTGCCCTCTATGGCTACACCTTC.

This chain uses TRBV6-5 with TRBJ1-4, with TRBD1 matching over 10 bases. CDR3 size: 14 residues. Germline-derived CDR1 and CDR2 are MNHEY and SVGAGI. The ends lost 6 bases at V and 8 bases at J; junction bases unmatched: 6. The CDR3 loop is CASSPGQGGEKLFF. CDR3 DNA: TGTGCCAGCAGCCCAGGACAGGGGGGGGAAAAACTGTTTTTT.

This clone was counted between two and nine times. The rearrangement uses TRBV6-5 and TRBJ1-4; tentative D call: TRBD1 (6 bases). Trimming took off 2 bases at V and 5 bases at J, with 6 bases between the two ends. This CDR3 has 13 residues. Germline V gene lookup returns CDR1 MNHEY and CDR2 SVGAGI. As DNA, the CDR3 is TGTGCCAGCAGTTACGACAGGAATGAAAAACTGTTTTTT. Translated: CASSYDRNEKLFF.

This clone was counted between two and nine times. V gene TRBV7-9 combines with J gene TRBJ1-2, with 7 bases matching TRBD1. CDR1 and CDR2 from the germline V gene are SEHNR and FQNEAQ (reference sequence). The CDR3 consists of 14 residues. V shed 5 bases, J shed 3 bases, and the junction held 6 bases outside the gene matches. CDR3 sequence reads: CASSQLGTDYGYTF. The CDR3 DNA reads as TGTGCCAGCAGCCAACTGGGGACAGACTATGGCTACACCTTC. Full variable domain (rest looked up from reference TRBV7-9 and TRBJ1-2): DTGVSQNPRHKITKRGQNVTFRCDPISEHNRLYWYRQTLGQGPEFLTYFQNEAQLEKSRLLSDRFSAERPKGSFSTLEIQRTEQGDSAMYLCASSQLGTDYGYTFGSGTRLTVV.

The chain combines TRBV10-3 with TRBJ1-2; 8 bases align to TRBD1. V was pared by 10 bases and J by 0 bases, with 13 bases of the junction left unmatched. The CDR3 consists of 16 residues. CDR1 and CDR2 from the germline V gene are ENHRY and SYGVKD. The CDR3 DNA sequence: TGTGCCAGCGGTGATTGGACAGGGCTAGCTAACTATGGCTACACCTTC. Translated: CASGDWTGLANYGYTF.

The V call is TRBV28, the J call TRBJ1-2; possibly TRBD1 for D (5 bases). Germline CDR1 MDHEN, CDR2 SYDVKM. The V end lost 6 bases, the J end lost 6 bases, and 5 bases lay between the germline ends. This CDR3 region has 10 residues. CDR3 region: CASRDNGYTF. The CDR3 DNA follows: TGTGCCAGCAGGGACAATGGCTACACCTTC.

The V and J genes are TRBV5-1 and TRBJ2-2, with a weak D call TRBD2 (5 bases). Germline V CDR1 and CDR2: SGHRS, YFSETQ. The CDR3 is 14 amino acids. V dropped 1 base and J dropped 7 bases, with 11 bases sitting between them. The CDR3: CASSLMRVGGELFF. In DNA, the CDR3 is TGCGCCAGCAGCTTGATGCGGGTCGGCGGGGAGCTGTTTTTT.

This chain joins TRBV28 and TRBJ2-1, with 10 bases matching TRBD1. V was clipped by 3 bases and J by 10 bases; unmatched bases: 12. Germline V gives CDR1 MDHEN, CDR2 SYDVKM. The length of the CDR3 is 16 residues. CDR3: CASSLPGDRGLDEQFF. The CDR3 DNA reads TGTGCCAGCAGTTTGCCCGGGGACAGGGGTCTGGACGAGCAGTTCTTC. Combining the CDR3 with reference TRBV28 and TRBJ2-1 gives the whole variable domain DVKVTQSSRYLVKRTGEKVFLECVQDMDHENMFWYRQDPGLGLRLIYFSYDVKMKEKGDIPEGYSVSREKKERFSLILESASTNQTSMYLCASSLPGDRGLDEQFFGPGTRLTVL.

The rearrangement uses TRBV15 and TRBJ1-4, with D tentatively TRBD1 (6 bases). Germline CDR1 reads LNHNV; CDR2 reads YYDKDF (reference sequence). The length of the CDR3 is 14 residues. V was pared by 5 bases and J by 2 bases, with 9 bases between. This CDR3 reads CATSYRATNEKLFF. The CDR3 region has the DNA TGTGCCACCAGCTACAGGGCCACTAATGAAAAACTGTTTTTT.

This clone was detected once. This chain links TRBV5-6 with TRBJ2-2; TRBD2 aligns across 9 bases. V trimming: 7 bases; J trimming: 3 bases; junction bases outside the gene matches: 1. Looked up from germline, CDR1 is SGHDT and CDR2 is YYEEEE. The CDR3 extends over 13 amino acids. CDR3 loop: CASGTSHTGELFF. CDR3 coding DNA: TGTGCCAGCGGGACTAGCCACACCGGGGAGCTGTTTTTT.